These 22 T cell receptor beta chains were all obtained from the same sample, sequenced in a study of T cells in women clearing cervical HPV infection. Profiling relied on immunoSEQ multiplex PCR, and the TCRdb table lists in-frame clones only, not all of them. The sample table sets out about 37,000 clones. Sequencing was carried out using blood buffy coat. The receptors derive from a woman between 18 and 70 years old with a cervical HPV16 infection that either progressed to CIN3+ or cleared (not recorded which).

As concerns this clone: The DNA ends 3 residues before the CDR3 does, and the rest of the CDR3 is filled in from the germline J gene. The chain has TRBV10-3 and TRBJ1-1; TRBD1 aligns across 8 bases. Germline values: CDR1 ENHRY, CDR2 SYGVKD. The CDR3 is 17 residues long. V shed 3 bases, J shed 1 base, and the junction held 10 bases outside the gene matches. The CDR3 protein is CAISDPDSDRENTEAFF. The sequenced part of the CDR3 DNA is TGTGCCATCAGTGACCCTGATTCGGACAGGGAGAACACTGAA.

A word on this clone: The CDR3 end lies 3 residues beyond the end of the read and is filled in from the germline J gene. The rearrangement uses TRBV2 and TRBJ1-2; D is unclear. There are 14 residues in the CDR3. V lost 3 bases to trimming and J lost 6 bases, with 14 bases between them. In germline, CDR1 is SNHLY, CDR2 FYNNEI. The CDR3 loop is CASSDDFMRDGYTF. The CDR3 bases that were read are TGTGCCAGCAGTGACGATTTCATGAGGGATGGC.

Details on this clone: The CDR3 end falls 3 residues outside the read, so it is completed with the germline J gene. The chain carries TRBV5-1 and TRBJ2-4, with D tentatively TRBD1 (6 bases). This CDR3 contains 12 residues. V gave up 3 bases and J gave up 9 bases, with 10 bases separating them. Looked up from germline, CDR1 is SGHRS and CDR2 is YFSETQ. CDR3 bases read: TGCGCCAGCAGCTCGCAGGGGAGCATT. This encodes CASSSQGSI. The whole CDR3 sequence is CASSSQGSIQYF.

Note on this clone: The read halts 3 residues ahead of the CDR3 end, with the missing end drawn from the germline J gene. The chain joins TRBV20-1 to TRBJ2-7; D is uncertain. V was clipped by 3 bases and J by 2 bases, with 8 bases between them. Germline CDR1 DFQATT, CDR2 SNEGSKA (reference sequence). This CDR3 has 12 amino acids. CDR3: CSARISPYEQYF. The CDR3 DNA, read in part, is TGCAGTGCTAGGATTAGTCCCTACGAG.

The CDR3 loop is CASSERGSAYDYTF. CDR3 DNA (partial): TGTGCCAGCAGTGAACGGGGATCCGCCTACGAC. V is TRBV2 and J is TRBJ1-2; D not resolved. The read falls 3 residues short of the CDR3 end, and the missing part is taken from the germline J gene. There are 14 residues in the CDR3. From germline, CDR1 is SNHLY and CDR2 FYNNEI.

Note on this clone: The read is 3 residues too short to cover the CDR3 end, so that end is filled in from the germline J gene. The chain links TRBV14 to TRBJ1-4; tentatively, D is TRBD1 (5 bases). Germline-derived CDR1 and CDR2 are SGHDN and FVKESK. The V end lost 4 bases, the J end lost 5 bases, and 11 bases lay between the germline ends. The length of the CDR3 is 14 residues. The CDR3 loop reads CASSPVPGNEKLFF. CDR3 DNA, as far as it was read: TGTGCCAGCAGCCCAGTCCCAGGGAATGAAAAA. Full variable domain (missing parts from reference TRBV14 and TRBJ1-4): EAGVTQFPSHSVIEKGQTVTLRCDPISGHDNLYWYRRVMGKEIKFLLHFVKESKQDESGMPNNRFLAERTGGTYSTLKVQPAELEDSGVYFCASSPVPGNEKLFFGSGTQLSVL.

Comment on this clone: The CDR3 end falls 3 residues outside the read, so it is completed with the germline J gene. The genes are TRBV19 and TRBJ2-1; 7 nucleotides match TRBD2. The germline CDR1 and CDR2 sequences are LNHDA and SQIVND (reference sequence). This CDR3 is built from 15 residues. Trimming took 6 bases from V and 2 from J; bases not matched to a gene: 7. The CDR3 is CASRAAGSPYNEQFF. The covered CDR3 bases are TGTGCCAGTAGAGCAGCGGGAAGCCCCTACAATGAG.

The CDR3 loop reads CASSSGGGGNSPLHF. Partial CDR3 DNA: TGTGCCAGCAGTTCCGGAGGGGGCGGGAATTCACCC. The genes are TRBV28 and TRBJ1-6, with TRBD1 matching over 7 bases. With the read ending 3 residues before the CDR3 end, the germline J gene is used to fill in that end. This CDR3 is built from 15 residues. V gave up 4 bases and J gave up 7 bases; unmatched junction bases: 7. In germline, CDR1 is MDHEN, CDR2 SYDVKM.

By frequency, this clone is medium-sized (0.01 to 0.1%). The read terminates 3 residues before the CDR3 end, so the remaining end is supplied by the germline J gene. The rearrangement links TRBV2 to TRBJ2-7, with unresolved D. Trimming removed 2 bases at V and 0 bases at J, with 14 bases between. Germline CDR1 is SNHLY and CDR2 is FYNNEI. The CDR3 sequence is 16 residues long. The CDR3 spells CASSERYLGSSYEQYF. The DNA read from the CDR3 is TGTGCCAGCAGTGAACGCTATCTCGGGTCCTCCTACGAG.

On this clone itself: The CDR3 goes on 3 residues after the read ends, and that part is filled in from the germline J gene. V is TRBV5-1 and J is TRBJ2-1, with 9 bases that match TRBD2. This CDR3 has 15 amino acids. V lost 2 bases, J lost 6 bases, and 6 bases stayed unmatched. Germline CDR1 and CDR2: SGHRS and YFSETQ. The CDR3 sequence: CASSFGGLASNEQFF. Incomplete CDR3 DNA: TGCGCCAGCAGCTTTGGAGGACTAGCGTCCAATGAG.

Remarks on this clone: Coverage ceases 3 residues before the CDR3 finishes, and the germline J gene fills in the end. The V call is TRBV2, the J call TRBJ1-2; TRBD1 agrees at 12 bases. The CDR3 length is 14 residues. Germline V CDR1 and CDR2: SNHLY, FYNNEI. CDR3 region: CASAGGQGAQGYTF. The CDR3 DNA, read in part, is TGTGCCAGCGCGGGGGGACAGGGGGCGCAGGGC.

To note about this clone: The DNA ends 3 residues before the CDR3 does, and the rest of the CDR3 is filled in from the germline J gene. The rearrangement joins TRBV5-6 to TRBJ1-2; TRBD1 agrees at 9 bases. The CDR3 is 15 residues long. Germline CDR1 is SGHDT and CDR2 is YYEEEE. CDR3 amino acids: CASSLANRGRAGYTF. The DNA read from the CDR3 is TGTGCCAGCAGCTTGGCCAACAGGGGGCGAGCGGGC.

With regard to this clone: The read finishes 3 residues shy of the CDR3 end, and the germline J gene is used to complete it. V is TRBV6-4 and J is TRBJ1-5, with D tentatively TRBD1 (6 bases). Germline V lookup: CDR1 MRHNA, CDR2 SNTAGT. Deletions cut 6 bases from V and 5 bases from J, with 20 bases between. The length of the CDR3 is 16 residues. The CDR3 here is CASSIPGAGDDQPQHF. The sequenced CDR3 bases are TGTGCCAGCAGCATCCCTGGGGCAGGGGATGATCAGCCC.

Incomplete CDR3 DNA: TGTGCCAGTAGCAAGACAGAATTCGAA. Translated, it gives CASSKTEFE. The whole CDR3 region reads CASSKTEFEAFF. This sequence joins TRBV19 and TRBJ1-1, with a tentative D call TRBD1 (5 bases). The sequenced fragment ends 3 residues before the CDR3 boundary, so the rest is inferred from the germline J gene. In germline, CDR1 is LNHDA, CDR2 SQIVND (reference sequence). This CDR3 is 12 amino acids long.

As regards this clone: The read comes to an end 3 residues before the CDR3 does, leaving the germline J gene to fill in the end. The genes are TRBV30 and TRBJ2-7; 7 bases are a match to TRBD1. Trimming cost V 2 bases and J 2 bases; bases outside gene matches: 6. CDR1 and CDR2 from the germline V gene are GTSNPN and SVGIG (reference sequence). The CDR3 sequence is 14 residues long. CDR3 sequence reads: CAWSPQGITYEQYF. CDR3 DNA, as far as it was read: TGTGCCTGGAGTCCACAGGGGATAACCTACGAG.

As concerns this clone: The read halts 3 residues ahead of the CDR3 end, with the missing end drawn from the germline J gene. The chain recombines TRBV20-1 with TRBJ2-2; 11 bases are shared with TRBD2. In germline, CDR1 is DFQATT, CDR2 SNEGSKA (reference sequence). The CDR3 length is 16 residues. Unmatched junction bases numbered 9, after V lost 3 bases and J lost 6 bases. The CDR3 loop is CSARIPLAGGPGELFF. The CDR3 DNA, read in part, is TGCAGTGCTAGGATCCCGCTAGCGGGGGGTCCCGGGGAG.

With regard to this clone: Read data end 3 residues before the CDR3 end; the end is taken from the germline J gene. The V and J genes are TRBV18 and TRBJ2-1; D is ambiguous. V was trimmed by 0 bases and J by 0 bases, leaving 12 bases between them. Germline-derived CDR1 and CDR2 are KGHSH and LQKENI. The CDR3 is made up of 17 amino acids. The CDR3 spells CASSPPAPQSSYNEQFF. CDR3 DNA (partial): TGTGCCAGCTCACCACCGGCCCCGCAGAGCTCCTACAATGAG.

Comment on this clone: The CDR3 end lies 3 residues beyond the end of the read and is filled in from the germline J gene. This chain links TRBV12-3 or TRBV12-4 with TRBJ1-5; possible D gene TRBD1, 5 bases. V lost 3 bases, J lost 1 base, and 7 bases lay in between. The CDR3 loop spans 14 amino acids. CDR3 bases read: TGTGCCAGCAGTTTCGGGGGAAGCAATCAGCCC. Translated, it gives CASSFGGSNQP. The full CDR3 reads CASSFGGSNQPQHF.

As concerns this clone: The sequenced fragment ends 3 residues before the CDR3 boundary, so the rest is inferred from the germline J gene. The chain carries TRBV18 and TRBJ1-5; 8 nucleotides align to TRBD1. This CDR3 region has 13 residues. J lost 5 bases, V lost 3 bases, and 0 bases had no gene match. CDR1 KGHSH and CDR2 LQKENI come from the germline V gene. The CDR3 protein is CASSPGQDQPQHF. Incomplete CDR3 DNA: TGTGCCAGCTCACCGGGACAGGATCAGCCC.

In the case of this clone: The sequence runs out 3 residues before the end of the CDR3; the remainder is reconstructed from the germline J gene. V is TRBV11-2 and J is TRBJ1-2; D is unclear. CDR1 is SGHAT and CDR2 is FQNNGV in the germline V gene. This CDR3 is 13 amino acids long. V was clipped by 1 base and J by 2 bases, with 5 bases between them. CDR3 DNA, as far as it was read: TGTGCCAGCAGCTTAGGAGGGAACTATGGC. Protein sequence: CASSLGGNYG. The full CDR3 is CASSLGGNYGYTF.

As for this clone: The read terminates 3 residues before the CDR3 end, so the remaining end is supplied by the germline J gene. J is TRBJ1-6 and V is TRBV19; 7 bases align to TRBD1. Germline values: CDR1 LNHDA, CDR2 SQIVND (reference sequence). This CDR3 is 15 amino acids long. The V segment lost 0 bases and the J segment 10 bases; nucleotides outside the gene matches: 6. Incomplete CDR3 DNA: TGTGCCAGTAGTATAGATGGGACAGTAAGCTCACCC. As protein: CASSIDGTVSSP. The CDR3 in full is CASSIDGTVSSPLHF.

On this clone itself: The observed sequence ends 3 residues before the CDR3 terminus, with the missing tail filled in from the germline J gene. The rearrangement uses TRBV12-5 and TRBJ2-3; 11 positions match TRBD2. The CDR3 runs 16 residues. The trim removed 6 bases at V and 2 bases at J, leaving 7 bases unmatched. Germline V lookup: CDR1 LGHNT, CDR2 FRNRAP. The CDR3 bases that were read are TGTGCTAGTGGGCTCCAACTAGCGGGGGTCACAGATACG. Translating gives CASGLQLAGVTDT. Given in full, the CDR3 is CASGLQLAGVTDTQYF.